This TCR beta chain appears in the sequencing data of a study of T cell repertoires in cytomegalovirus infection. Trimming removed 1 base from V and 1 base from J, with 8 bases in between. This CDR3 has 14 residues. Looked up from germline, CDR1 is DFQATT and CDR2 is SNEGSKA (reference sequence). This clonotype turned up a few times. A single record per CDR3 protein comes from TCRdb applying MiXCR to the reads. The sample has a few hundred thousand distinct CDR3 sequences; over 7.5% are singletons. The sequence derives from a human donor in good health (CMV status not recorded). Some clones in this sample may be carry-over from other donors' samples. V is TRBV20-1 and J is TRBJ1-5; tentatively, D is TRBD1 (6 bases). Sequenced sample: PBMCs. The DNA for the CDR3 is TGCAGTGCTAGAGGAGGGGGGAGCAATCAGCCCCAGCATTTT. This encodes CSARGGGSNQPQHF.